Sequencing of this T cell receptor beta chain was carried out in a study of T cells in Graves' hyperthyroidism and ophthalmopathy. Overall study results and limits: Peripheral blood also featured most of the thyroid clonotypes expanded above 0.001.

It was uncontrolled infection, other autoimmune disease, pregnancy or lactation that excluded patients. Worth noting for this clonotype: What it recognizes is unknown.

Amplified TCR beta CDR3 regions came from RNA transcripts. Using the HTBI primer set, a first-round RT-PCR was run on the TCR CDR3. Each CDR3 protein gets one entry after TCRdb re-called the multiplex PCR reads with MiXCR. The table includes 700,000 or so distinct CDR3 sequences, 16% detected once. This TCR was recovered from a man aged 18 to 29 with Graves' hyperthyroidism. The sequenced sample consisted of blood.

The DNA for the CDR3 is TGTGCCAGCAGCCAATCGGGGGAAGCTAATGAGCAGTTCTTC. It codes for CASSQSGEANEQFF. The J gene is TRBJ2-1, the V gene TRBV3-1; the D gene is possibly TRBD2 (6 bases). Germline V CDR1 and CDR2: LGHDT, YNNKEL (reference sequence). V dropped 2 bases and J dropped 7 bases, with 12 bases sitting between them. CDR3 length: 14 amino acids.